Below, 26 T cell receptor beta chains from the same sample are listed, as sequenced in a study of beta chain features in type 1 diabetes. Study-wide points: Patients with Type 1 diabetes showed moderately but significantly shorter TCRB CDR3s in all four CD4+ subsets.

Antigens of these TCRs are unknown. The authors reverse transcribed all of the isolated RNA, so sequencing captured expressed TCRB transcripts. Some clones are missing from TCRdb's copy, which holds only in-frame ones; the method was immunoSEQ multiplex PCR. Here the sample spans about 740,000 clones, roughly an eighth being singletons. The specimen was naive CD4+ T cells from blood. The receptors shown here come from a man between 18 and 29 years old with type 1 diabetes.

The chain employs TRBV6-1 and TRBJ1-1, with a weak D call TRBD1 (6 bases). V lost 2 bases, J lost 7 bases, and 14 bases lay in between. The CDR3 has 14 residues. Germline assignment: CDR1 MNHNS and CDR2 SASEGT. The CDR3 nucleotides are TGTGCCAGCAGTGAAAACAGGGAGAAGGGTGAAGCTTTCTTT. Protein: CASSENREKGEAFF.

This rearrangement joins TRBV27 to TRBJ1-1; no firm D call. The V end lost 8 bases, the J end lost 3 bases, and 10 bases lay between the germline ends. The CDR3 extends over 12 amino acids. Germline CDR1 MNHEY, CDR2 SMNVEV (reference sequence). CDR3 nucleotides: TGTGCCAGCGGCCCTACAGACACTGAAGCTTTCTTT. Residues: CASGPTDTEAFF.

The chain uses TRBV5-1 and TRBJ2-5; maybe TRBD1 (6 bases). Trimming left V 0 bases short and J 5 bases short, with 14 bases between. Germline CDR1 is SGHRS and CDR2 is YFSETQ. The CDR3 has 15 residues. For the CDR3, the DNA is TGCGCCAGCAGCTTGGTAACTGCAACAGGGGAGACCCAGTACTTC. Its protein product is CASSLVTATGETQYF.

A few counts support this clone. The CDR3 sequence: CASSVGRGAVGANVLTF. The CDR3 coding sequence is TGTGCCAGCAGCGTAGGGCGGGGGGCGGTTGGGGCCAACGTCCTGACTTTC. V usage is TRBV9 and J usage is TRBJ2-6; the match to TRBD2 covers 8 bases. V trimming: 0 bases; J trimming: 3 bases; junction bases outside the gene matches: 5. CDR1 and CDR2 from the germline V gene are SGDLS and YYNGEE. This CDR3 has 17 residues.

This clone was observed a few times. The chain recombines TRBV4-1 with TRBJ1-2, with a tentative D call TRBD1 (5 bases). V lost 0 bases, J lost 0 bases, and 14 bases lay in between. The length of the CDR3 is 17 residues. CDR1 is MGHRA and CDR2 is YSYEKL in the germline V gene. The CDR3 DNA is TGCGCCAGCAGCCAAGATTACCGGGGCCCGACTAACTATGGCTACACCTTC. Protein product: CASSQDYRGPTNYGYTF.

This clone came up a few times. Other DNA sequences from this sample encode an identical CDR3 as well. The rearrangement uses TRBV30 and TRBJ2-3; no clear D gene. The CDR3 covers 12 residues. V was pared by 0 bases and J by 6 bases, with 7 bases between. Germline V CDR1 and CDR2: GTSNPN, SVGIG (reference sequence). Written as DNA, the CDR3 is TGTGCCTGGAGTGTAAGTGGCGATACGCAGTATTTT. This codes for CAWSVSGDTQYF.

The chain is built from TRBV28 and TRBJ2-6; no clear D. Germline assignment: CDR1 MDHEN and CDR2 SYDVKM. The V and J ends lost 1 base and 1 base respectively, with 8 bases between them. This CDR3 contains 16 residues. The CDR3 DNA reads TGTGCCAGCAGTTTATTTTCCCCGTCTGGGGCCAACGTCCTGACTTTC. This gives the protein CASSLFSPSGANVLTF.

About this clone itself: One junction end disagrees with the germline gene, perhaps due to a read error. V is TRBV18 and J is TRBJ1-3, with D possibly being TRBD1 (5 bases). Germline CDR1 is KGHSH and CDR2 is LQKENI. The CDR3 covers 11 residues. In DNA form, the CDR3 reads TGTGCCAGCCGAGCGGGGGAGGAATACTCGTTT. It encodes CASRAGEEYSF.

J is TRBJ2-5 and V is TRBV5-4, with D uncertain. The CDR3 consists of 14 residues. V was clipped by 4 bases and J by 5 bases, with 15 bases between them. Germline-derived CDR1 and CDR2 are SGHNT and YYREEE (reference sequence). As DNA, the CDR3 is TGTGCCAGCAGCAATGACGTTGGGAAGGAGACCCAGTACTTC. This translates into CASSNDVGKETQYF. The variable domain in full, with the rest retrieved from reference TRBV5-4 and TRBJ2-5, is ETGVTQSPTHLIKTRGQQVTLRCSSQSGHNTVSWYQQALGQGPQFIFQYYREEENGRGNFPPRFSGLQFPNYSSELNVNALELDDSALYLCASSNDVGKETQYFGPGTRLLVL.

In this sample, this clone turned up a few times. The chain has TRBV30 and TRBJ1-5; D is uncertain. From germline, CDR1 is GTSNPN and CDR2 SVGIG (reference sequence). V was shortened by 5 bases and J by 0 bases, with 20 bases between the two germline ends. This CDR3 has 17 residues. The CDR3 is CAWGWTLESPSNQPQHF. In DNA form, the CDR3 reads TGTGCCTGGGGCTGGACCCTGGAATCTCCTAGCAATCAGCCCCAGCATTTT.

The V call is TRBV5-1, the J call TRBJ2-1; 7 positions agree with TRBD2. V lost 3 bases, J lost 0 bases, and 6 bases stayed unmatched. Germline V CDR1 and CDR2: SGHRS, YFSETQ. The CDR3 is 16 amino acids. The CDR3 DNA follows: TGCGCCAGCAGCTCTATGCGCGGGGGCTCCTACAATGAGCAGTTCTTC. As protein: CASSSMRGGSYNEQFF.

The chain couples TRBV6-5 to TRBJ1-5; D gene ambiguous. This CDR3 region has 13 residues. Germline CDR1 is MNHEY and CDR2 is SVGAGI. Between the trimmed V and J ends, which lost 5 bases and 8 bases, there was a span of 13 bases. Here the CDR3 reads CASSTARWEPQHF. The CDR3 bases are TGTGCCAGCAGTACAGCTAGATGGGAGCCCCAGCATTTT.

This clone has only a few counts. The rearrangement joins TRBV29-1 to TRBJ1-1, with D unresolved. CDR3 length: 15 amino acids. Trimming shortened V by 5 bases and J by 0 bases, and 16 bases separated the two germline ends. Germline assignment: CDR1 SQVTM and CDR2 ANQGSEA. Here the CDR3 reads CSVLRAPDMNTEAFF. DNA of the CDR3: TGCAGCGTTCTCCGGGCCCCCGACATGAACACTGAAGCTTTCTTT.

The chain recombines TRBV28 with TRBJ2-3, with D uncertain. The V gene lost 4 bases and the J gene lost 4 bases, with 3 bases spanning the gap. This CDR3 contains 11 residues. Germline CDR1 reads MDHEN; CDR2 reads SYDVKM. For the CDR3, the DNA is TGTGCCAGCAGTTACTCAGATACGCAGTATTTT. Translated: CASSYSDTQYF. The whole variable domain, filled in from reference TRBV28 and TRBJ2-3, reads DVKVTQSSRYLVKRTGEKVFLECVQDMDHENMFWYRQDPGLGLRLIYFSYDVKMKEKGDIPEGYSVSREKKERFSLILESASTNQTSMYLCASSYSDTQYFGPGTRLTVL.

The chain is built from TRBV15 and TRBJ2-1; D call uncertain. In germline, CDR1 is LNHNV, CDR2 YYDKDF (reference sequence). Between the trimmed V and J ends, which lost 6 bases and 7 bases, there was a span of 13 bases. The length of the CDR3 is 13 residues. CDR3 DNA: TGTGCCACCAGTTCAAGGAGCAGGAATGAGCAGTTCTTC. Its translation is CATSSRSRNEQFF. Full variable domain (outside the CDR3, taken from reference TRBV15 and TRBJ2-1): DAMVIQNPRYQVTQFGKPVTLSCSQTLNHNVMYWYQQKSSQAPKLLFHYYDKDFNNEADTPDNFQSRRPNTSFCFLDIRSPGLGDTAMYLCATSSRSRNEQFFGPGTRLTVL.

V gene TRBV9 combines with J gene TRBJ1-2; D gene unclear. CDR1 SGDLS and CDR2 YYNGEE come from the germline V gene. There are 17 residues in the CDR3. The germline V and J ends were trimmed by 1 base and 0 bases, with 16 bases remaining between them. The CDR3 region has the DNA TGTGCCAGCAGCGTACTGACCGGGCCATCCTCTAACTATGGCTACACCTTC. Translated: CASSVLTGPSSNYGYTF.

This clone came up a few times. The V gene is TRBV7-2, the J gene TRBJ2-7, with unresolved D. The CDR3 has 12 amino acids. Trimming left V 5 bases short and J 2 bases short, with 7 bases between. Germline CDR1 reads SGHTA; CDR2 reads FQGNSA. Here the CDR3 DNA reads TGTGCCAGCAGCCCCTCCCCCTACGAGCAGTACTTC. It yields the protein CASSPSPYEQYF.

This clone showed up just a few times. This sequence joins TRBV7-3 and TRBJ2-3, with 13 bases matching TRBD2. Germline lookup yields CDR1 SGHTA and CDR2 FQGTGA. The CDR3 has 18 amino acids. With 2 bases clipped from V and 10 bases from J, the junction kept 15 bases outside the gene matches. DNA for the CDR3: TGTGCCAGCAGCTTATCCCCAACTAGCGGGGGGGCCGATCAGGCGCAGTATTTT. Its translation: CASSLSPTSGGADQAQYF.

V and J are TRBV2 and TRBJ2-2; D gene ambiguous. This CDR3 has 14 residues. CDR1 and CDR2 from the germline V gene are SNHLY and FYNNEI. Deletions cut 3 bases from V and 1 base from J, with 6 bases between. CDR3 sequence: CASSEIGNTGELFF. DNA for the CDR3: TGTGCCAGCAGTGAGATAGGGAACACCGGGGAGCTGTTTTTT.

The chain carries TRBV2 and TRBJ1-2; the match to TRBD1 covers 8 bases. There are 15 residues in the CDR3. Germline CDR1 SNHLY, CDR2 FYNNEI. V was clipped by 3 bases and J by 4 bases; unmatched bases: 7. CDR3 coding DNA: TGTGCCAGCAGTGACCCCGACAGGGGTGCCTATGGCTACACCTTC. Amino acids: CASSDPDRGAYGYTF.

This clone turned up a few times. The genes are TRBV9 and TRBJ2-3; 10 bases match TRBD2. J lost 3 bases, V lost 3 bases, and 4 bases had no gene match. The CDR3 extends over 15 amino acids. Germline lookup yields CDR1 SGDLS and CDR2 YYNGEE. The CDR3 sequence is CASSGSGLATDTQYF. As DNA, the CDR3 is TGTGCCAGCAGCGGTTCGGGACTAGCGACAGATACGCAGTATTTT.

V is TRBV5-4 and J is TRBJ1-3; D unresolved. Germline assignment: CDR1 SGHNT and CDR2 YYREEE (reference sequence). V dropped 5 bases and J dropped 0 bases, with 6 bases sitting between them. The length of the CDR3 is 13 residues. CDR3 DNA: TGTGCCAGCAGAAACATCTCTGGAAACACCATATATTTT. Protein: CASRNISGNTIYF.

In nucleotides, the CDR3 is TGTGCCAGCAGATCCATAGGGGTAAACGGCGGGGAGCTGTTTTTT. It yields the protein CASRSIGVNGGELFF. The V gene is TRBV7-8, the J gene TRBJ2-2; D might be TRBD1 (5 bases). The germline V gene encodes CDR1 SGHVS and CDR2 FQNEAQ. Trimming took off 6 bases at V and 7 bases at J, with 18 bases between the two ends. This CDR3 contains 15 residues. The entire variable domain, with the rest obtained from reference TRBV7-8 and TRBJ2-2, is as follows: GAGVSQSPRYKVAKRGQDVALRCDPISGHVSLFWYQQALGQGPEFLTYFQNEAQLDKSGLPSDRFFAERPEGSVSTLKIQRTQQEDSAVYLCASRSIGVNGGELFFGEGSRLTVL.

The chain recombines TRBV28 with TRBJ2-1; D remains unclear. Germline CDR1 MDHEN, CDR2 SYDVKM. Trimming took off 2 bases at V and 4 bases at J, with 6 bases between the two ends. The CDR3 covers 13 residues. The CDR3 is CASSLTQYNEQFF. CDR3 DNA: TGTGCCAGCAGTTTAACCCAGTACAATGAGCAGTTCTTC. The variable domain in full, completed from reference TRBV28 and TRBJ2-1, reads DVKVTQSSRYLVKRTGEKVFLECVQDMDHENMFWYRQDPGLGLRLIYFSYDVKMKEKGDIPEGYSVSREKKERFSLILESASTNQTSMYLCASSLTQYNEQFFGPGTRLTVL.

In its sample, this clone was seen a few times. The CDR3 protein is CASSLGQNFPHEQFF. The CDR3 bases are TGCGCCAGCAGCTTGGGCCAAAATTTCCCCCATGAGCAGTTCTTC. J is TRBJ2-1 and V is TRBV5-1; D is unclear. Between the trimmed V and J ends, which lost 0 bases and 8 bases, there was a span of 15 bases. Germline V lookup: CDR1 SGHRS, CDR2 YFSETQ. The CDR3 has 15 residues.

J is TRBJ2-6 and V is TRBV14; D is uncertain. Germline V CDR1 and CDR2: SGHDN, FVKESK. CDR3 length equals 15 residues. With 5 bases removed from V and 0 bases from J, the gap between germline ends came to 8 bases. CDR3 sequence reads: CASSSSTSGANVLTF. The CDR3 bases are TGTGCCAGCAGCTCTTCGACCTCTGGGGCCAACGTCCTGACTTTC. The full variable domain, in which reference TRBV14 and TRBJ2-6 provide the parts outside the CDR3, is EAGVTQFPSHSVIEKGQTVTLRCDPISGHDNLYWYRRVMGKEIKFLLHFVKESKQDESGMPNNRFLAERTGGTYSTLKVQPAELEDSGVYFCASSSSTSGANVLTFGAGSRLTVL.